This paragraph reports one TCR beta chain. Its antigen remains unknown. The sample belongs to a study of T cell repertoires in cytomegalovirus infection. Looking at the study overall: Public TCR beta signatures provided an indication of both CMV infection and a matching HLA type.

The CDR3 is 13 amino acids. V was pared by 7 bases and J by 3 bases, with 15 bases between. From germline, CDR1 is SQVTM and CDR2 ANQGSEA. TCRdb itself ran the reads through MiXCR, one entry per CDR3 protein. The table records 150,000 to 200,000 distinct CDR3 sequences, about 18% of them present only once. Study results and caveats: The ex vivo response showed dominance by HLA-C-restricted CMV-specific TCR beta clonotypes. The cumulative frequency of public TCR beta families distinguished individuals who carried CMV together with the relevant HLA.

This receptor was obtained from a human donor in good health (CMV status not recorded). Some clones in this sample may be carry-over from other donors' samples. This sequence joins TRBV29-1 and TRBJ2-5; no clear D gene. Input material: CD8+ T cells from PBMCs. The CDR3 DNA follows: TGCAGCGCCCCCGGTATATTCAAAGAGACCCAGTACTTC. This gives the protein CSAPGIFKETQYF.